The clone carrying this T cell receptor beta chain has ten or more counts. Its antigen is undetermined. The source of the sample is a study of identical twins. Study-level results: Instead of following the same donors, the conclusions were based on cross-sectional statistical analysis. Insertion counts were lower in abundant cord blood beta clonotypes, a trend that memory repertoires did not show. There was an excess of low generation probability in the out-of-frame alpha sequences that twins shared.

A universal primer site was created by template switching, with the cDNA bearing unique molecular identifiers. Each CDR3 protein gets one entry after TCRdb re-called the 5' RACE reads with MiXCR. The table has around 670,000 distinct CDR3 sequences, roughly 6.2% seen once; the top ten hold around 2%. Source material: naive T cells sorted from blood. This sequence was found in a man in his late teens or twenties in good health.

In DNA form, the CDR3 reads TGCAGCGTTGGGGAGGGCAGATACACCGGGGAGCTGTTTTTT. Translated, it gives CSVGEGRYTGELFF. The V gene is TRBV29-1, the J gene TRBJ2-2; the match to TRBD2 covers 7 bases. J gave up 3 bases and V 4 bases, and 5 bases lay outside the gene matches. CDR3 size: 14 residues. Per germline, CDR1 SQVTM and CDR2 ANQGSEA.